This TCR beta chain was sequenced for a study of shared clonotypes between healthy human individuals. Study results and limitations: Compared with memory subsets, naive subsets generally had larger estimated richness. A reduction in generation probabilities was seen for non-shared clonotypes relative to those shared by all four donors. About 5% of naive CD4 clonotypes were shared across several donors.

As to this clone: Its target is unknown.

TCRdb's copy holds only in-frame clones and misses some; the assay was immunoSEQ multiplex PCR. The sample includes roughly 1,500,000 clones, around 98.5% of them seen just once. From CD4+ cells came CD45RA+ naive and CD45RA-negative memory subsets. V lost 3 bases, J lost 3 bases, and 16 bases stayed unmatched. This CDR3 region has 19 residues. Germline V lookup: CDR1 MNHEY, CDR2 SMNVEV (reference sequence). The sequencing input was naive CD4+ T cells sorted from blood. Regarding subset: CD45RA+ positively selected. The sequence derives from a man aged 25-40 years in good health. The rearrangement joins TRBV27 to TRBJ1-5, with TRBD1 identical over 8 bases. The CDR3: CASSFRTPPRGRFNQPQHF. CDR3 sequence (DNA): TGTGCCAGCAGTTTTAGGACCCCTCCCAGGGGGCGGTTCAATCAGCCCCAGCATTTT.